This is a list of T cell receptor beta chains from one sample in a study of CD8 T cells in ankylosing spondylitis. In TCRdb, the 5' RACE reads were re-called with MiXCR into one record per CDR3 protein. The table has some 200,000 distinct CDR3 sequences, about 18% seen once. Sequencing was performed on blood, either unsorted or a sorted T cell fraction (not recorded which). The receptors stem from a male donor aged 5-29 years with ankylosing spondylitis or in good health (not recorded which). CDR3s include the opening cysteine and the closing phenylalanine or tryptophan. D genes are given only for firm matches. Size is omitted from some rows. Given values are once, few, many or a class for expanded clones.

j_gene: TRBJ2-1; abundance: many; v_gene: TRBV7-3; d_gene: NA; CDR3nt: TGTGCCAGCAGCCCCGCCGCCTCCAATGAGCAGTTCTTC; CDR3aa: CASSPAASNEQFF
j_gene: TRBJ2-7; abundance: many; v_gene: TRBV3-1; d_gene: TRBD2; CDR3nt: TGTGCCAGCAGCCAGTTAGCGGGGTACTACGAGCAGTACTTC; CDR3aa: CASSQLAGYYEQYF
j_gene: TRBJ2-1; abundance: NA; v_gene: TRBV2; d_gene: TRBD2; CDR3nt: TGTGCCAGCACTCAAAGTGCTAGCGGGAGACTCAATGAGCAGTTCTTC; CDR3aa: CASTQSASGRLNEQFF
j_gene: TRBJ1-1; abundance: many; v_gene: TRBV12-3/TRBV12-4; d_gene: NA; CDR3nt: TGTGCCAGCAGCCCCAGGGAGAACACTGAAGCTTTCTTT; CDR3aa: CASSPRENTEAFF
j_gene: TRBJ1-1; abundance: many; v_gene: TRBV6-6; d_gene: TRBD1; CDR3nt: TGTGCCAGCAGTTATACCGGGACAGACCGTATGAACACTGAAGCTTTCTTT; CDR3aa: CASSYTGTDRMNTEAFF
j_gene: TRBJ1-1; abundance: few; v_gene: TRBV29-1; d_gene: NA; CDR3nt: TGCAGCGTTACTGCGGGAGGGGACACTGAAGCTTTCTTT; CDR3aa: CSVTAGGDTEAFF
j_gene: TRBJ2-2; abundance: many; v_gene: TRBV5-5; d_gene: NA; CDR3nt: TGTGCCAGCAGCCCCCCTCGGGCGAACGCGAACACCGGGGAGCTGTTTTTT; CDR3aa: CASSPPRANANTGELFF
j_gene: TRBJ2-7; abundance: many; v_gene: TRBV20-1; d_gene: NA; CDR3nt: TGCAGTGCCAGGAACGACGAGCAGTACTTC; CDR3aa: CSARNDEQYF
j_gene: TRBJ2-1; abundance: many; v_gene: TRBV11-2; d_gene: NA; CDR3nt: TGTGCCAGCAGCTTAGGGGCTATAGATGAGCAGTTCTTC; CDR3aa: CASSLGAIDEQFF
j_gene: TRBJ2-7; abundance: many; v_gene: TRBV18; d_gene: TRBD2; CDR3nt: TGTGCCAGCGCAATCTTGGGTCAGCGGGAAAGCGAGCAGTACTTC; CDR3aa: CASAILGQRESEQYF
j_gene: TRBJ2-2; abundance: NA; v_gene: TRBV12-3/TRBV12-4; d_gene: NA; CDR3nt: TGTGCCAGCAGTGCACCGGGACCTACCACCGGGGAGCTGTTTTTT; CDR3aa: CASSAPGPTTGELFF
j_gene: TRBJ1-3; abundance: many; v_gene: TRBV7-9; d_gene: TRBD1; CDR3nt: TGTGCCAGCAGCTTAGAGGGGGCGCAAGGAAACACCATATATTTT; CDR3aa: CASSLEGAQGNTIYF
j_gene: TRBJ1-2; abundance: NA; v_gene: TRBV12-3/TRBV12-4; d_gene: NA; CDR3nt: TGTGCCAGCAACGGTGGTGGACAGTCCTATGGCTACACCTTC; CDR3aa: CASNGGGQSYGYTF
j_gene: TRBJ2-5; abundance: NA; v_gene: TRBV2; d_gene: NA; CDR3nt: TGTGCCAGCAGGGGACTCCAGTACCAAGAGACCCAGTACTTC; CDR3aa: CASRGLQYQETQYF
j_gene: TRBJ2-1; abundance: NA; v_gene: TRBV29-1; d_gene: NA; CDR3nt: TGCAGCACTGAGGTCGTTTACAATGAGCAGTTCTTC; CDR3aa: CSTEVVYNEQFF
j_gene: TRBJ2-2; abundance: NA; v_gene: TRBV12-3/TRBV12-4; d_gene: TRBD2; CDR3nt: TGTGCCAGCAGTCCACCCAAGCGGGAGGGCCGTGGCGGGGAGCTGTTTTTT; CDR3aa: CASSPPKREGRGGELFF
j_gene: TRBJ2-5; abundance: many; v_gene: TRBV20-1; d_gene: TRBD1; CDR3nt: TGCAGTGCTCGAAAGGTCGGACAGGGGTTGGGAGAGACCCAGTACTTC; CDR3aa: CSARKVGQGLGETQYF
j_gene: TRBJ2-1; abundance: NA; v_gene: TRBV7-2; d_gene: NA; CDR3nt: TGTGCCAGCAGCCCCCCGTTGAATGAGCAGTTCTTC; CDR3aa: CASSPPLNEQFF
j_gene: TRBJ2-5; abundance: NA; v_gene: TRBV18; d_gene: NA; CDR3nt: TGTGCCAGCTCACCAATCCCTGTTCAAGAGACCCAGTACTTC; CDR3aa: CASSPIPVQETQYF
j_gene: TRBJ2-7; abundance: many; v_gene: TRBV11-1; d_gene: NA; CDR3nt: TGTGCCAGCAGCTTAGAAGTATCCTCCGAGCAGTACTTC; CDR3aa: CASSLEVSSEQYF
j_gene: TRBJ2-7; abundance: NA; v_gene: TRBV7-2; d_gene: TRBD2; CDR3nt: TGTGCCAGCAGCTTCCCAAAGCACCCCAGACTAGCGGGATTTGGGTACGAGCAGTACTTC; CDR3aa: CASSFPKHPRLAGFGYEQYF
j_gene: TRBJ2-7; abundance: many; v_gene: TRBV12-3/TRBV12-4; d_gene: NA; CDR3nt: TGTGCCAGCAGTCCGCCAGATAACTCCTACGAGCAGTACTTC; CDR3aa: CASSPPDNSYEQYF
j_gene: TRBJ2-7; abundance: NA; v_gene: TRBV7-9; d_gene: NA; CDR3nt: TGTGCCAGCGGGGTACACGCGAGCTCCTACGAGCAGTACTTC; CDR3aa: CASGVHASSYEQYF
j_gene: TRBJ1-6; abundance: many; v_gene: TRBV11-3; d_gene: NA; CDR3nt: TGTGCCAGCAGCCCGCGACATGGGGACGCTAATTCACCCCTCCACTTT; CDR3aa: CASSPRHGDANSPLHF
j_gene: TRBJ1-1; abundance: few; v_gene: TRBV18; d_gene: NA; CDR3nt: TGTGCCAGCTCCCCGACAGAAATTGAAGCTTTCTTT; CDR3aa: CASSPTEIEAFF
j_gene: TRBJ2-7; abundance: medium-sized; v_gene: TRBV28; d_gene: TRBD2; CDR3nt: TGTGCCAGCAGTTTATGGACTAGCGGGACCTACGAGCAGTACTTC; CDR3aa: CASSLWTSGTYEQYF
j_gene: TRBJ2-7; abundance: many; v_gene: TRBV18; d_gene: TRBD1; CDR3nt: TGTGCCAGCAGCCCACCCCTCGGACAGGGCTCCCACGAGCAGTACTTC; CDR3aa: CASSPPLGQGSHEQYF
j_gene: TRBJ2-1; abundance: many; v_gene: TRBV11-3; d_gene: TRBD2; CDR3nt: TGTGCCAGCAGCTTAGATTCCCCAGCGGGAGGGCCACGGTCCTACAATGAGCAGTTCTTC; CDR3aa: CASSLDSPAGGPRSYNEQFF
j_gene: TRBJ1-6; abundance: many; v_gene: TRBV6-5; d_gene: NA; CDR3nt: TGTGCCAGCAGTTACTATCAGATGCCCCTCCACTTT; CDR3aa: CASSYYQMPLHF
j_gene: TRBJ2-1; abundance: NA; v_gene: TRBV10-1; d_gene: TRBD2; CDR3nt: TGCGCCAGCAGTGGCCTGACTAGCGGGTCCTACAATGAGCAGTTCTTC; CDR3aa: CASSGLTSGSYNEQFF
j_gene: TRBJ1-4; abundance: NA; v_gene: TRBV12-3/TRBV12-4; d_gene: NA; CDR3nt: TGTGCCAGCGGCAGGGGTAATGAAAAACTGTTTTTT; CDR3aa: CASGRGNEKLFF
j_gene: TRBJ2-7; abundance: many; v_gene: TRBV28; d_gene: TRBD2; CDR3nt: TGTGCCAGCAGTTTACCGCGGGAGTTCGCCTACGAGCAGTACTTC; CDR3aa: CASSLPREFAYEQYF
j_gene: TRBJ2-1; abundance: many; v_gene: TRBV12-3/TRBV12-4; d_gene: TRBD2; CDR3nt: TGTGCCAGCAGTACTAGCGGGAGGGCCTACAATGAGCAGTTCTTC; CDR3aa: CASSTSGRAYNEQFF
j_gene: TRBJ2-7; abundance: many; v_gene: TRBV12-3/TRBV12-4; d_gene: NA; CDR3nt: TGTGCCAGCAGCAATTTACAGGGATCCGAGCAGTACTTC; CDR3aa: CASSNLQGSEQYF
j_gene: TRBJ2-3; abundance: many; v_gene: TRBV10-3; d_gene: NA; CDR3nt: TGTGCCATCAGTGACAGCGTTGGCGCAGATACGCAGTATTTT; CDR3aa: CAISDSVGADTQYF
j_gene: TRBJ2-3; abundance: NA; v_gene: TRBV29-1; d_gene: NA; CDR3nt: TGCAGCGTCTCCTCGGATACGCAGTATTTT; CDR3aa: CSVSSDTQYF
j_gene: TRBJ2-7; abundance: many; v_gene: TRBV20-1; d_gene: NA; CDR3nt: TGCAGTGCTAGTACGGGAAGGGACGAGCAGTACTTC; CDR3aa: CSASTGRDEQYF
j_gene: TRBJ2-2; abundance: many; v_gene: TRBV7-3; d_gene: NA; CDR3nt: TGTGCCAGCAGCTTAAGTACCGGGGAGCTGTTTTTT; CDR3aa: CASSLSTGELFF
j_gene: TRBJ2-1; abundance: few; v_gene: TRBV20-1; d_gene: NA; CDR3nt: TGCAGTGCTAGAACGCATGAGCAGTTCTTC; CDR3aa: CSARTHEQFF
j_gene: TRBJ1-5; abundance: few; v_gene: TRBV7-4; d_gene: NA; CDR3nt: TGTGCCAGCAGTACGGTGTCAGACCCGGATAGCAATCAGCCCCAGCATTTT; CDR3aa: CASSTVSDPDSNQPQHF
j_gene: TRBJ2-7; abundance: many; v_gene: TRBV9; d_gene: NA; CDR3nt: TGTGCCAGCAGCGTAGACGGGAGAGCCGGCGAGCAGTACTTC; CDR3aa: CASSVDGRAGEQYF
j_gene: TRBJ1-2; abundance: many; v_gene: TRBV6-6; d_gene: NA; CDR3nt: TGTGCCAGCAGTTACGAGAGGCCACTCTATGGCTACACCTTC; CDR3aa: CASSYERPLYGYTF
j_gene: TRBJ2-3; abundance: many; v_gene: TRBV20-1; d_gene: NA; CDR3nt: TGCAGTGCTAGATCCGGGACGGAGGCAGATACGCAGTATTTT; CDR3aa: CSARSGTEADTQYF
j_gene: TRBJ1-1; abundance: many; v_gene: TRBV5-5; d_gene: NA; CDR3nt: TGTGCCAGCAGCTTGGTCGGACAAGTGAACACTGAAGCTTTCTTT; CDR3aa: CASSLVGQVNTEAFF
j_gene: TRBJ2-7; abundance: few; v_gene: TRBV23-1; d_gene: NA; CDR3nt: TGCGCCAGCAGTCAAGGGCAGGAGTCCTCCTACGAGCAGTACTTC; CDR3aa: CASSQGQESSYEQYF
j_gene: TRBJ2-7; abundance: NA; v_gene: TRBV4-3; d_gene: NA; CDR3nt: TGCGCCAGCAGCCAAGCCAGGGGCGGCCACGAGCAGTACTTC; CDR3aa: CASSQARGGHEQYF
j_gene: TRBJ2-3; abundance: NA; v_gene: TRBV15; d_gene: TRBD1; CDR3nt: TGTGCCACCAGCAGAGATCTTGGGGACAGTGGGGCAGATACGCAGTATTTT; CDR3aa: CATSRDLGDSGADTQYF
j_gene: TRBJ2-2; abundance: NA; v_gene: TRBV6-5; d_gene: TRBD1; CDR3nt: TGTGCCAGCAGAGGGACAGGGGGTCCCGGGGAGCTGTTTTTT; CDR3aa: CASRGTGGPGELFF
j_gene: TRBJ2-6; abundance: many; v_gene: TRBV7-3; d_gene: NA; CDR3nt: TGTGCCAGCACCCATCTTGGCAGCAAATCGGACGTCCTGACTTTC; CDR3aa: CASTHLGSKSDVLTF